These 7 T cell receptor beta chains were sequenced from one sample in a study of CD8+CD57+ T cells in acquired aplastic anemia. The use of genomic DNA as template underpinned the TCR beta VDJ and CDR3 profiling. TCRdb re-analysed the reads in MiXCR, keeping a single row per CDR3 protein. This sample has about 270,000 distinct CDR3 sequences; 56% occur once, and the top ten carry 6.5% to 10%. Sequenced sample: sorted CD4+, CD8+, or CD8+CD57+ T cells (not recorded which) from PBMCs. These receptors originate from a human donor with severe aplastic anemia or a healthy control (not recorded which).

This clonotype was seen once. The chain carries TRBV19 and TRBJ2-2, with D perhaps TRBD1 (5 bases). This CDR3 is 14 amino acids long. The V end lost 6 bases, the J end lost 1 base, and 9 bases lay between the germline ends. Germline V gene data show CDR1 as LNHDA and CDR2 as SQIVND (reference sequence). The CDR3 DNA sequence: TGTGCCAGTAGCAAAACAGGGAACACCGGGGAGCTGTTTTTT. Amino acids: CASSKTGNTGELFF.

The rearrangement uses TRBV20-1 and TRBJ2-7, with TRBD1 matching 7 bases. This CDR3 contains 14 residues. From germline, CDR1 is DFQATT and CDR2 SNEGSKA (reference sequence). After removal of 3 bases from V and 3 bases from J, the junction contained 8 bases not matched to a gene. CDR3 residues: CSARAPGQFYEQYF. The CDR3 DNA is TGCAGTGCTAGGGCTCCGGGACAGTTCTACGAGCAGTACTTC.

This clonotype was seen ten or more times. The V and J genes are TRBV30 and TRBJ2-7, with 7 bases that match TRBD1. Trimming removed 0 bases from V and 5 bases from J; junction bases left unmatched: 4. CDR1 and CDR2 (germline): GTSNPN, SVGIG (reference sequence). This CDR3 region has 13 residues. The CDR3 DNA follows: TGTGCCTGGAGTGTACAGGGGAACCACGAGCAGTACTTC. Residues: CAWSVQGNHEQYF.

The chain combines TRBV5-1 with TRBJ1-1; weak D call: TRBD1 (6 bases). CDR1 SGHRS and CDR2 YFSETQ come from the germline V gene. Trimming took 4 bases from V and 3 from J, leaving 19 bases between them. The CDR3 is 16 amino acids. DNA for the CDR3: TGCGCCAGCAGCAAGGACAGAGTCACGAGGGACACTGAAGCTTTCTTT. This gives the protein CASSKDRVTRDTEAFF.

This clonotype appeared many times. V and J are TRBV18 and TRBJ1-1; TRBD1 aligns across 9 bases. V dropped 2 bases and J dropped 7; count of bases not matched to a gene: 2. The CDR3 runs 13 residues. The germline V gene encodes CDR1 KGHSH and CDR2 LQKENI. The CDR3 sequence is CASSPKGQGEAFF. CDR3 bases: TGTGCCAGCTCACCAAAGGGACAGGGTGAAGCTTTCTTT.

V usage is TRBV7-8 and J usage is TRBJ1-3; a possible D gene is TRBD1 (5 bases). Per germline, CDR1 SGHVS and CDR2 FQNEAQ. V lost 2 bases and J lost 0, with 8 bases in between. The CDR3 is 15 amino acids. In DNA form, the CDR3 reads TGTGCCAGCAGCTTACTGACAGTCTCTGGAAACACCATATATTTT. This translates into CASSLLTVSGNTIYF.

At least ten counts were recorded for this clonotype. The J gene is TRBJ2-2, the V gene TRBV7-3, with 10 positions matching TRBD2. The germline gives CDR1 SGHTA, CDR2 FQGTGA. V gave up 4 bases and J gave up 1 base; unmatched junction bases: 3. The CDR3 has 16 residues. CDR3 residues: CASSSPSGGNTGELFF. The DNA of the CDR3 is TGTGCCAGCAGCTCCCCTAGCGGGGGGAACACCGGGGAGCTGTTTTTT.